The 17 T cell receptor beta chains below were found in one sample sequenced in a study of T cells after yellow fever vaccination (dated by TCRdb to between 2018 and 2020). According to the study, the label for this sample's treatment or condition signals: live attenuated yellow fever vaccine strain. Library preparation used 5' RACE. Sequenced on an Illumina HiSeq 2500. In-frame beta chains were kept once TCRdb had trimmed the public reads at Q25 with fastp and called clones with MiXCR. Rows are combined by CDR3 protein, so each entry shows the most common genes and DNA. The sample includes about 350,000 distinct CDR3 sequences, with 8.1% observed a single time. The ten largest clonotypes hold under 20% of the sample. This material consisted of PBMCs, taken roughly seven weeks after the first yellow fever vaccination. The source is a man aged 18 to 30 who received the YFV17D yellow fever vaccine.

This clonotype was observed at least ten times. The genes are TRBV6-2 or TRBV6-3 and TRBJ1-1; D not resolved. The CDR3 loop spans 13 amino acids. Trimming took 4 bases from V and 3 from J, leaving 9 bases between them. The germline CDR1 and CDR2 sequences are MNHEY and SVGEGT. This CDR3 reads CASSSDGDTEAFF. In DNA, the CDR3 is TGTGCCAGCAGTTCGGACGGGGACACTGAAGCTTTCTTT.

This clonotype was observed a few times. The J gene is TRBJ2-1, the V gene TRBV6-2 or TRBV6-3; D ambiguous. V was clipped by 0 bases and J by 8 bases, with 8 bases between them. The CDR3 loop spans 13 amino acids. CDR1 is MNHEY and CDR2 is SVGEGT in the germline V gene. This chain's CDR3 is CASSYSHFDEQFF. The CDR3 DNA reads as TGTGCCAGCAGTTACTCGCACTTCGATGAGCAGTTCTTC.

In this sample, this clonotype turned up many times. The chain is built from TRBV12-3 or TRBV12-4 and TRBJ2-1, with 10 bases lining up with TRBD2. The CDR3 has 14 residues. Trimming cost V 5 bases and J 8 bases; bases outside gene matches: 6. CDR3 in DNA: TGTGCCAGCAGTCTCAGCGGGGGGGGGGATGAGCAGTTCTTC. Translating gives CASSLSGGGDEQFF.

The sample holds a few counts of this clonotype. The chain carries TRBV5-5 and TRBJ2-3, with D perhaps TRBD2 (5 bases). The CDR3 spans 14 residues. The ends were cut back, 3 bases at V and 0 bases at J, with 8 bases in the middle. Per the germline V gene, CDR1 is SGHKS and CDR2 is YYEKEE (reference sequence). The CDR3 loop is CASSSWTSTDTQYF. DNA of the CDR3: TGTGCCAGCAGCTCCTGGACTAGCACAGATACGCAGTATTTT.

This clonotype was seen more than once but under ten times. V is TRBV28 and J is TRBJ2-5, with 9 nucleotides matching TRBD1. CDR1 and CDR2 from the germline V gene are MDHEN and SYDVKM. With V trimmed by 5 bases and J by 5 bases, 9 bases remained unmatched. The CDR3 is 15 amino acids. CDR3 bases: TGTGCCAGCAGTCCCCCGGACAGGGGAGGGGAGACCCAGTACTTC. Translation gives CASSPPDRGGETQYF.

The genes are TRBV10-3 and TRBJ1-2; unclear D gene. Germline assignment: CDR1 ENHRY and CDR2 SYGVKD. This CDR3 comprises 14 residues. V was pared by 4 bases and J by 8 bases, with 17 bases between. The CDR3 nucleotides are TGTGCCATCAGTGCTCAGCGGCCCCTATGGGGCTACACCTTC. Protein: CAISAQRPLWGYTF.

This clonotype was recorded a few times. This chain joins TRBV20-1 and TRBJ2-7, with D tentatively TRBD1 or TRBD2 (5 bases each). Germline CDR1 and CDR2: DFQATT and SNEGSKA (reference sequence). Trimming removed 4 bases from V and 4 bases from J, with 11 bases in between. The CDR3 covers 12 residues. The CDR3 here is CSATGLSYEQYV. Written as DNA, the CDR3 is TGCAGTGCTACGGGGCTATCTTACGAGCAGTACGTC.

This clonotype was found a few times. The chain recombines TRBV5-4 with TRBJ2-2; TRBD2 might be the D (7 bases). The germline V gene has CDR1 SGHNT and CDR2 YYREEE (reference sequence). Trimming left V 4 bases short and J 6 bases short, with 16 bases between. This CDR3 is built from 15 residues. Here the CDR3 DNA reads TGTGCCAGCAGCGGGGGGGCGCTAGCTGCCGGGGAGCTGTTTTTT. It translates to CASSGGALAAGELFF.

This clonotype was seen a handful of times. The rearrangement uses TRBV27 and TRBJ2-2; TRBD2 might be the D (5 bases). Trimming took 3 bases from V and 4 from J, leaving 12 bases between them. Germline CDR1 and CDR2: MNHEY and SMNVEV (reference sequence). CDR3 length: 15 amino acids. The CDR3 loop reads CASSFYTGFTGELFF. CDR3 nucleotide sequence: TGTGCCAGCAGTTTTTATACGGGGTTCACCGGGGAGCTGTTTTTT.

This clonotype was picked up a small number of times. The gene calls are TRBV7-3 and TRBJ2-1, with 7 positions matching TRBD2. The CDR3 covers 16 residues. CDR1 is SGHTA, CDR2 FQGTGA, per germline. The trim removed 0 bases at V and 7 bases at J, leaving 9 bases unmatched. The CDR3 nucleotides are TGTGCCAGCAGCTTAACCGGGGGAAGGGGAGGGAATGAGCAGTTCTTC. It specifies CASSLTGGRGGNEQFF. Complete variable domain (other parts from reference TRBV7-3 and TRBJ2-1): GAGVSQTPSNKVTEKGKYVELRCDPISGHTALYWYRQSLGQGPEFLIYFQGTGAADDSGLPNDRFFAVRPEGSVSTLKIQRTERGDSAVYLCASSLTGGRGGNEQFFGPGTRLTVL.

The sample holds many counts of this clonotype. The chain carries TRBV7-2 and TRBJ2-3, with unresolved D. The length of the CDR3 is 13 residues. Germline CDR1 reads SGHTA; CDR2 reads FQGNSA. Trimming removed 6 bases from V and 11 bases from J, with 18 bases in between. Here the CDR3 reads CASSSRNSGGQYF. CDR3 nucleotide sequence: TGTGCCAGCAGTTCCCGCAACAGTGGTGGGCAGTATTTT.

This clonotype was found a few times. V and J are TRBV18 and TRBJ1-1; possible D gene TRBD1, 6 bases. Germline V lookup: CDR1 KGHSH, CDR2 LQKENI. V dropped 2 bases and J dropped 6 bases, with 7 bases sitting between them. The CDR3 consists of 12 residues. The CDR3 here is CASSPGGPEAFF. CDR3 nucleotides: TGTGCCAGCTCACCAGGGGGCCCTGAAGCTTTCTTT.

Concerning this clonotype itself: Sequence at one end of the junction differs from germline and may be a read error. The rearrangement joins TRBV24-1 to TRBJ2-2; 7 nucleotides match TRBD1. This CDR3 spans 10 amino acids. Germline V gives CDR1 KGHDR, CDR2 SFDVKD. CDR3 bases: TGTGCCACCAGAAGACGGGACAGCGCCTTC. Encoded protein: CATRRRDSAF.

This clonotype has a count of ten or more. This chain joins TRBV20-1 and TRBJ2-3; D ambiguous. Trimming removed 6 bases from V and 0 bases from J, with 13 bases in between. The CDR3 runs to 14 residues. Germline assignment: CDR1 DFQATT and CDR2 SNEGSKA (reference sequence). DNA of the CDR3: TGCAGTGCGTCCGGACGATCTAGCACAGATACGCAGTATTTT. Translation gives CSASGRSSTDTQYF.

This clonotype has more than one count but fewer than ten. CDR3 nucleotides: TGTGCCAGTAGTAACCGACCCTTATCTGGGGCCAACGTCCTGACTTTC. It yields the protein CASSNRPLSGANVLTF. V is TRBV19 and J is TRBJ2-6; no firm D call. The CDR3 consists of 16 residues. CDR1 and CDR2 (germline): LNHDA, SQIVND (reference sequence). Trimming took off 4 bases at V and 1 base at J, with 11 bases between the two ends.

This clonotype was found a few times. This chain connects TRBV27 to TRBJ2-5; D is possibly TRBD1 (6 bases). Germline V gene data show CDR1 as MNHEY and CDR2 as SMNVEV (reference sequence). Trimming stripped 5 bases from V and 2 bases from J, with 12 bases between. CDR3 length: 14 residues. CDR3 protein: CASSVQGRQETQYF. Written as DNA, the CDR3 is TGTGCCAGCAGTGTACAGGGAAGGCAAGAGACCCAGTACTTC.

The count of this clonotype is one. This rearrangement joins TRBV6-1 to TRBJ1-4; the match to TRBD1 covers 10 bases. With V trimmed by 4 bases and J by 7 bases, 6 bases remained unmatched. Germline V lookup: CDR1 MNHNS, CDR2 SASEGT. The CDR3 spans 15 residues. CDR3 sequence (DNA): TGTGCCAGCAGTGGTCGGGACAGGGGACTTGAAAAACTGTTTTTT. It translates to CASSGRDRGLEKLFF.